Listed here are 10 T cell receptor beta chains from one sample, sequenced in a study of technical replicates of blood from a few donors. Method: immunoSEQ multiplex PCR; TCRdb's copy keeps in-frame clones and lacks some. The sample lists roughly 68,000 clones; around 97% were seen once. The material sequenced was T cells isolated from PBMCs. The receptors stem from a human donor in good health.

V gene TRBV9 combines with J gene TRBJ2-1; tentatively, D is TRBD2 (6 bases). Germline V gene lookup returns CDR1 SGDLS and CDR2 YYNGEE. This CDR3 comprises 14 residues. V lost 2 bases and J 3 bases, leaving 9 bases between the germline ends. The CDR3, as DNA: TGTGCCAGCAGCGTCGGCGGGAACTACAATGAGCAGTTCTTC. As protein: CASSVGGNYNEQFF.

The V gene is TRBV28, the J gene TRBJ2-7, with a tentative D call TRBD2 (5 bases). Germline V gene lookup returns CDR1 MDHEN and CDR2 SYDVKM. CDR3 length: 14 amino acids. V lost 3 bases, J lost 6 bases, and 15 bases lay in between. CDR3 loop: CASSFPGFEAEQYF. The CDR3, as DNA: TGTGCCAGCAGTTTCCCGGGGTTTGAGGCCGAGCAGTACTTC. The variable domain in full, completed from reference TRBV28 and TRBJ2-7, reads DVKVTQSSRYLVKRTGEKVFLECVQDMDHENMFWYRQDPGLGLRLIYFSYDVKMKEKGDIPEGYSVSREKKERFSLILESASTNQTSMYLCASSFPGFEAEQYFGPGTRLTVT.

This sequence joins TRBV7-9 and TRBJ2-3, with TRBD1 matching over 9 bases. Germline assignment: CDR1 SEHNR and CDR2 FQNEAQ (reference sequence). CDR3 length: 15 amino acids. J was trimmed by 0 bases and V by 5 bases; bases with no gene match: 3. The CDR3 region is CASSQQGASTDTQYF. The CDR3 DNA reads TGTGCCAGCAGCCAACAGGGGGCTAGCACAGATACGCAGTATTTT.

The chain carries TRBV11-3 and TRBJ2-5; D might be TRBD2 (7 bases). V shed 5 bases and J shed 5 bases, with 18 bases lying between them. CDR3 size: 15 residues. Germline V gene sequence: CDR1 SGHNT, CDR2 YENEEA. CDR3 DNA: TGTGCCAGCAGCCAAGGGGGGGAGGTATTTGAGACCCAGTACTTC. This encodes CASSQGGEVFETQYF.

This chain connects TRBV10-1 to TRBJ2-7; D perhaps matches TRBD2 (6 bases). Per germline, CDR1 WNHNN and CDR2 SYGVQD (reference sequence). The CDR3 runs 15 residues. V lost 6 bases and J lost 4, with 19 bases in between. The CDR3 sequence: CASRVSGRYFYEQYF. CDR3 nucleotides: TGCGCCAGCAGGGTGTCAGGGAGGTATTTTTACGAGCAGTACTTC.

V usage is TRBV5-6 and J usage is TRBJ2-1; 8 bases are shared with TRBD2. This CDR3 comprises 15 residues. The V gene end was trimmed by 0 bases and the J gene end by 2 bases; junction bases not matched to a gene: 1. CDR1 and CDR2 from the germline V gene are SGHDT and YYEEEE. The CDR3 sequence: CASSLGTSPYNEQFF. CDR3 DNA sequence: TGTGCCAGCAGCTTGGGGACTAGCCCCTACAATGAGCAGTTCTTC. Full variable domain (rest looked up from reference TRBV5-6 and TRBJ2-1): DAGVTQSPTHLIKTRGQQVTLRCSPKSGHDTVSWYQQALGQGPQFIFQYYEEEERQRGNFPDRFSGHQFPNYSSELNVNALLLGDSALYLCASSLGTSPYNEQFFGPGTRLTVL.

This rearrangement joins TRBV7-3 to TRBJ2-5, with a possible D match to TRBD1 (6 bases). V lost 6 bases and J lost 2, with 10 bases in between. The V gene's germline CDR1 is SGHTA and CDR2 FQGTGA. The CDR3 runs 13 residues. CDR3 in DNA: TGTGCCAGCAGTCGGACAGCTCAAGAGACCCAGTACTTC. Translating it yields CASSRTAQETQYF.

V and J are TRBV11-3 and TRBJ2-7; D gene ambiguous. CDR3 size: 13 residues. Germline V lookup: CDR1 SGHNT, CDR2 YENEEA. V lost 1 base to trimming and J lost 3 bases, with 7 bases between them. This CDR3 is CASSLGPYYEQYF. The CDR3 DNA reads TGTGCCAGCAGCTTAGGTCCTTACTACGAGCAGTACTTC.

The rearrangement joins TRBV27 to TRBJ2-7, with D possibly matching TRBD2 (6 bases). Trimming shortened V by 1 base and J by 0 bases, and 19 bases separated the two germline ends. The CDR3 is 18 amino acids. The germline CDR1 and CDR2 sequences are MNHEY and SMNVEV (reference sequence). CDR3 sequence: CASSLYPGVGKSSYEQYF. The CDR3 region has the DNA TGTGCCAGCAGTTTATATCCGGGGGTAGGGAAGAGCTCCTACGAGCAGTACTTC.

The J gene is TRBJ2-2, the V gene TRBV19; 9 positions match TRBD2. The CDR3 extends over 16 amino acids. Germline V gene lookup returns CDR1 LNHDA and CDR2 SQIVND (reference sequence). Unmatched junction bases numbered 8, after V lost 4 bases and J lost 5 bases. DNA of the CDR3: TGTGCCAGTAGTAGGCGGGAGGGCCTCGGAACCGGGGAGCTGTTTTTT. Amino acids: CASSRREGLGTGELFF.